The rows below give T cell receptor beta chains drawn from one sample of a study of T cell repertoires in cytomegalovirus infection. MiXCR, applied by TCRdb to the reads, yields one record per CDR3 protein. The repertoire holds 200,000 to 250,000 distinct CDR3 sequences, with about 40% as singletons. Their cognate antigens are unknown. The sequences come from CD8+ T cells from cultured PBMCs, collected from culture after CMV antigen stimulation. These TCRs come from a human donor in good health (CMV status not recorded). Some clones in this sample may be carry-over from other donors' samples. CDR3s include the opening cysteine and the closing phenylalanine or tryptophan. Fields, in order: clone size, D gene, J gene, V gene, CDR3 protein, CDR3 DNA. A D gene is named only where the DNA matches it firmly. Part of the rows lack a size; the others show once, few, many or a class for expanded clones.

>few|TRBD1|TRBJ1-1|TRBV12-3/TRBV12-4
CASLLPGGTREAFF
TGTGCCAGCCTCCTCCCAGGGGGGACGAGAGAAGCTTTCTTT
>-|-|TRBJ2-1|TRBV9
CASSVAGRYNEQFF
TGTGCCAGCAGCGTAGCGGGCCGCTACAATGAGCAGTTCTTC
>few|-|TRBJ2-5|TRBV2
CASSEAWRDGETQYF
TGTGCCAGCAGTGAAGCTTGGCGGGATGGGGAGACCCAGTACTTC
>many|-|TRBJ2-1|TRBV11-2
CASSLLQGSSYNEQFF
TGTGCCAGCAGCTTACTTCAGGGGAGCTCCTACAATGAGCAGTTCTTC
>many|-|TRBJ2-1|TRBV7-6
CASSLSTAGVGGSNEQFF
TGTGCCAGCAGCTTGTCTACAGCAGGTGTCGGAGGATCAAATGAGCAGTTCTTC
>-|TRBD1|TRBJ1-4|TRBV7-6
CASSLASTGGVEKLFF
TGTGCCAGCAGCTTGGCTTCGACAGGGGGCGTTGAAAAACTGTTTTTT
>-|TRBD1|TRBJ2-6|TRBV11-3
CASSSGQGAAGANVLTF
TGTGCCAGCAGCTCAGGACAGGGGGCGGCTGGGGCCAACGTCCTGACTTTC
>-|TRBD1|TRBJ2-1|TRBV4-1
CASSQDPDRELYNEQFF
TGCGCCAGCAGCCAGGACCCGGACAGGGAGCTATACAATGAGCAGTTCTTC
>-|-|TRBJ2-7|TRBV12-3/TRBV12-4
CASTGKGHEQYF
TGTGCCAGCACCGGAAAGGGCCACGAGCAGTACTTC
>-|-|TRBJ2-3|TRBV11-2
CASSLAWGARTDTQYF
TGTGCCAGCAGCTTAGCATGGGGGGCGAGGACAGATACGCAGTATTTT
>few|-|TRBJ2-1|TRBV7-3
CASSPIHSSYNEQFF
TGTGCCAGCAGCCCGATCCACAGCTCCTACAATGAGCAGTTCTTC
>-|-|TRBJ2-5|TRBV7-6
CASSSTGGGETQYF
TGTGCCAGCAGCTCAACAGGGGGGGGAGAGACCCAGTACTTC
>few|TRBD1|TRBJ1-5|TRBV27
CASRRQGFNQPQHF
TGTGCCAGCAGGAGACAGGGCTTCAATCAGCCCCAGCATTTT
>few|-|TRBJ1-1|TRBV27
CASSRRRQMNTEAFF
TGTGCCAGCAGCCGCCGTCGGCAGATGAACACTGAAGCTTTCTTT
>-|TRBD1|TRBJ2-1|TRBV7-9
CASSLATGVNEQFF
TGTGCCAGCAGCTTAGCGACAGGGGTCAATGAGCAGTTCTTC
>-|TRBD2|TRBJ2-3|TRBV9
CASSPSRLAGEDTQYF
TGTGCCAGCAGCCCCTCCCGACTAGCGGGAGAAGATACGCAGTATTTT
>many|-|TRBJ2-3|TRBV7-8
CASSFREKRALGDTQYF
TGTGCCAGCAGCTTCAGGGAGAAGCGGGCCCTTGGAGATACGCAGTATTTT
>few|TRBD1|TRBJ1-2|TRBV6-6
CASSQTTDRGLTNYGYTF
TGTGCCAGCAGTCAAACCACGGACAGGGGGCTAACTAACTATGGCTACACCTTC
>-|-|TRBJ1-1|TRBV10-3
CAISEQAEAFF
TGTGCCATCAGTGAGCAGGCTGAAGCTTTCTTT
>-|TRBD2|TRBJ2-7|TRBV2
CASSEEGSGNYEQYF
TGTGCCAGCAGTGAAGAGGGTAGCGGGAACTACGAGCAGTACTTC
>many|-|TRBJ2-3|TRBV7-2
CASSPLTGINTDTQYF
TGTGCCAGCAGCCCTCTGACGGGGATTAACACAGATACGCAGTATTTT
>few|TRBD1|TRBJ1-6|TRBV2
CASSELGDSPSPLHF
TGTGCCAGCAGTGAACTCGGGGACAGCCCTTCACCCCTCCACTTT
>-|-|TRBJ1-2|TRBV28
CASSPRQRTNYGYTF
TGTGCCAGCAGTCCTCGACAGCGAACTAACTATGGCTACACCTTC
>-|-|TRBJ2-7|TRBV12-3/TRBV12-4
CASSLPGDEQYF
TGTGCCAGCAGTTTACCGGGGGACGAGCAGTACTTC
>many|TRBD2|TRBJ2-3|TRBV7-2
CASSLTQLAADTQYF
TGTGCCAGCAGCTTAACCCAGCTAGCGGCAGATACGCAGTATTTT
>-|TRBD1|TRBJ2-2|TRBV25-1
CAISELQGTGTIGELFF
TGTGCCATCAGTGAATTGCAAGGGACAGGGACGATCGGGGAGCTGTTTTTT
>few|-|TRBJ1-3|TRBV12-3/TRBV12-4
CASSSSGGNTIYF
TGTGCCAGCAGTTCCAGCGGCGGAAACACCATATATTTT
>many|TRBD1|TRBJ1-1|TRBV7-8
CASSPDRVNTEAFF
TGTGCCAGCAGCCCCGACAGGGTCAACACTGAAGCTTTCTTT
>few|-|TRBJ2-1|TRBV27
CASSFGPKGRNEQFF
TGTGCCAGCAGTTTCGGGCCAAAAGGCCGCAATGAGCAGTTCTTC
>-|TRBD2|TRBJ2-5|TRBV5-1
CASSSPPAGDKETQYF
TGCGCCAGCAGCTCCCCCCCAGCGGGAGATAAAGAGACCCAGTACTTC
>few|TRBD1|TRBJ1-2|TRBV6-6
CASSTTGTENYGYTF
TGTGCCAGCAGTACGACCGGGACAGAGAACTATGGCTACACCTTC
>-|-|TRBJ1-2|TRBV11-2
CASSPGILSGYTF
TGTGCCAGCAGCCCCGGGATCCTAAGTGGCTACACCTTC
>-|-|TRBJ2-1|TRBV2
CASTSEGGRVPPYLRDEQFF
TGTGCCAGCACCTCCGAGGGGGGGCGCGTGCCCCCTTACTTACGAGATGAGCAGTTCTTC
>-|-|TRBJ2-1|TRBV27
CASRVSGGGHYNEQFF
TGTGCCAGCAGGGTATCAGGGGGGGGACACTACAATGAGCAGTTCTTC
>-|TRBD1|TRBJ1-1|TRBV12-3/TRBV12-4
CASSLWTQGRNTEAFF
TGTGCCAGCAGTCTATGGACACAGGGGCGAAACACTGAAGCTTTCTTT
>-|TRBD2|TRBJ2-2|TRBV7-4
CASSLASGSTGELFF
TGTGCCAGCAGCTTGGCTAGCGGGAGCACCGGGGAGCTGTTTTTT
>-|-|TRBJ1-6|TRBV25-1
CASSKSGIAYNSPLHF
TGTGCCAGCAGTAAAAGCGGGATTGCCTATAATTCACCCCTCCACTTT
>-|TRBD1|TRBJ1-1|TRBV15
CATSTRGRGPEAFF
TGTGCCACCAGCACCAGGGGGCGAGGGCCTGAAGCTTTCTTT
>-|-|TRBJ1-2|TRBV24-1
CATRANDANGYTF
TGTGCCACCAGAGCCAACGACGCGAATGGCTACACCTTC
>few|-|TRBJ2-3|TRBV5-1
CASSLGIGIESDTQYF
TGCGCCAGCAGCTTGGGTATAGGGATAGAATCGGATACGCAGTATTTT
>-|-|TRBJ2-3|TRBV15
CATSRVERTDTQYF
TGTGCCACCAGCAGAGTGGAGAGGACAGATACGCAGTATTTT
>-|-|TRBJ2-1|TRBV4-1
CASSQVDQGRNEQFF
TGCGCCAGCAGCCAGGTTGACCAGGGTAGGAATGAGCAGTTCTTC
>few|-|TRBJ1-1|TRBV29-1
CSVGEQERTEAFF
TGCAGCGTTGGAGAACAGGAGCGCACTGAAGCTTTCTTT
>few|-|TRBJ2-3|TRBV7-3
CASSFRGPSTDTQYF
TGTGCCAGCAGCTTCCGGGGGCCTAGCACAGATACGCAGTATTTT
>-|-|TRBJ2-3|TRBV7-9
CASSLPEDRSGDTQYF
TGTGCCAGCAGCCTCCCTGAGGACCGGTCTGGGGATACGCAGTATTTT
>once|-|TRBJ1-5|TRBV12-5
CASGSTTDSNQPQHF
TGTGCTAGTGGTTCAACGACAGATAGCAATCAGCCCCAGCATTTT
>-|-|TRBJ2-2|TRBV5-6
CASSFGSGTGELFF
TGTGCCAGCAGCTTTGGCTCTGGGACCGGGGAGCTGTTTTTT
>many|TRBD1|TRBJ2-2|TRBV7-7
CASSLGGQGNTGELFF
TGTGCTAGCAGCCTGGGGGGACAGGGTAACACCGGGGAGCTGTTTTTT
>few|-|TRBJ2-3|TRBV12-3/TRBV12-4
CASSPGTAKSTDTQYF
TGTGCCAGCAGTCCCGGGACGGCCAAGAGCACAGATACGCAGTATTTT
>many|-|TRBJ1-6|TRBV28
CASSLRQEYSPLHF
TGTGCCAGCAGCCTCCGACAGGAGTACTCACCCCTCCACTTT
>-|-|TRBJ2-1|TRBV12-3/TRBV12-4
CASREDEQFF
TGTGCCAGCAGGGAGGATGAGCAGTTCTTC
>many|-|TRBJ2-2|TRBV7-8
CASRLSHNRATTGELFF
TGTGCCAGCAGGCTATCCCACAACAGGGCCACCACCGGGGAGCTGTTTTTT
>few|-|TRBJ1-1|TRBV7-9
CASSRYAGEAFF
TGTGCCAGCAGCCGTTATGCAGGGGAAGCTTTCTTT
>-|TRBD2|TRBJ2-7|TRBV6-5
CASSYSPAGAYEQYF
TGTGCCAGCAGTTACTCACCAGCGGGAGCCTACGAGCAGTACTTC
>-|TRBD2|TRBJ2-3|TRBV11-2
CASSPLLAAQSDTQYF
TGTGCCAGCAGCCCATTACTAGCGGCTCAATCAGATACGCAGTATTTT